Sequencing of this T cell receptor beta chain was carried out in a study of T cells after yellow fever vaccination (dated by TCRdb to between 2017 and 2020). In the study overall: The SMART-Seq v4 Ultra Low Input RNA kit was used to prepare libraries from fractions with low cell numbers. To track T-cell clones before and after primary and booster YFV17D yellow fever vaccination, bulk TCR alpha and beta repertoires were sequenced longitudinally. Two healthy male donors, one aged 18 to 30 and one aged 30 to 40 years, made up the cohort. Blood samples were taken at several timepoints before and after primary and secondary immunization, and bulk PBMC replicates and cell subsets were isolated.

Per the publication, the treatment or condition label means: live attenuated yellow fever vaccine strain. PBMCs were isolated from peripheral blood using a standard Ficoll-Paque protocol. Dynabeads CD4 and CD8 positive selection kits were used to isolate CD4 and CD8 T-cell fractions. TriZol was used to extract RNA from bulk PBMCs, from CD4 and CD8 fractions, and from dextramer-positive and dextramer-negative fractions. TCR cDNA was made using 5'RACE template switching, a step that added a universal primer site and unique molecular identifiers. Priming for cDNA synthesis came from both the TCR alpha and TCR beta constant segments. Libraries were amplified in two PCR steps, with sample barcodes and sequencing adapters added in the second step. Sequencing of libraries was done on Illumina HiSeq 2500 (2x100 bp) or NovaSeq (2x150 bp). The authors' analysis ran thus. Reads were demultiplexed and collapsed into UMI consensus sequences with MIGEC, and V(D)J alignment was performed with MiXCR. Using edgeR on replicate PBMC samples, clonotypes were called vaccine-responding if FDR was below 0.01 and the log2 fold change was above 5 up to day 15. CD4 or CD8 identity was assigned to each bulk clonotype according to whether the clonotype was present at higher abundance in the sequenced CD4 repertoire or the sequenced CD8 repertoire. The public reads were reprocessed in TCRdb via fastp at Q25 and MiXCR, keeping in-frame beta chains. Every entry covers one CDR3 protein and lists the most common genes and DNA from its rows. The V and J calls follow TCRdb's processing rather than the paper's. The sample data list around 180,000 distinct CDR3 sequences, and approximately 6.2% of these were observed just once. The leading ten clones occupy roughly 3% of the sample.

The V and J ends are trimmed by 3 bases and 2 bases, leaving 8 bases between them. CDR1 GTSNPN and CDR2 SVGIG were looked up in the germline V gene (reference sequence). Counted from cysteine to phenylalanine, this CDR3 has 13 amino acids. Only the CDR3 portion is preserved as DNA: 39 bases, with reading frame beginning at the first base. Results and caveats for the whole study, not just this receptor: Most clones expanded after primary vaccination were re-detected after the booster (approximately 96% of CD4 and more than 70% of CD8), suggesting broad memory maintenance. Computational filtering was needed because FACS-sorted repertoires could contain abundant contaminating clonotypes from the bulk population. Because the study included only a couple of donors, the extent to which the findings can be generalized is limited. A small share of clonotypes was detected in both CD4 and CD8 compartments, with the overlap likely arising from convergent recombination. The secondary T-cell response was weaker than the primary response but faster, peaking on day 5 instead of day 15.

This clonotype was detected a few times. Its antigen is still unknown. Base quality data are lacking; no much larger clone is found one base away. The chain is assembled from TRBV30 and TRBJ1-5, with the identity of the D gene unclear. The receptor's source is a man between 18 and 29 years old who received the YFV17D yellow fever vaccine. The source was CD4+ T cells sorted from PBMCs, collected on the day of the first yellow fever vaccination. CDR3 region: CAWRSQGNQPQHF. The nucleotide sequence is given as TGTGCCTGGAGATCTCAGGGCAATCAGCCCCAGCATTTT. The entire variable domain, with the stretches around the CDR3 drawn from the reference TRBV30 and TRBJ1-5 proteins, is SQTIHQWPATLVQPVGSPLSLECTVEGTSNPNLYWYRQAAGRGLQLLFYSVGIGQISSEVPQNLSASRPQDRQFILSSKKLLLSDSGFYLCAWRSQGNQPQHFGDGTRLSIL.